Listed below are T cell receptor beta chains from one sample, sequenced in a study of T cells after yellow fever vaccination. Via MiXCR, TCRdb re-called the 5' RACE reads, giving one row per CDR3 protein. The table lists approximately 300,000 distinct CDR3 sequences, around 10% of them singletons. The material was CD4+ T cells sorted from PBMCs, obtained 45 days after the yellow fever booster vaccination. The receptors shown here come from a man aged 18 to 30 who received the YFV17D yellow fever vaccine. Each CDR3 is given with its conserved first and last residue. A D gene is named only where the DNA matches it firmly. Expanded clones are given a class, and other clones once, few, many or no size at all.

d_gene: -
abundance: -
j_gene: TRBJ2-3
v_gene: TRBV6-2/TRBV6-3
CDR3nt: TGTGCCAGCAGTTTACAAAGACGTTTGCTTGAGGACACAGATACGCAGTATTTT
CDR3aa: CASSLQRRLLEDTDTQYF

d_gene: -
abundance: -
j_gene: TRBJ2-7
v_gene: TRBV12-3/TRBV12-4
CDR3nt: TGTGCCAGCAGCCGAGGGGGGGGAATTGGTTACGAGCAGTACTTC
CDR3aa: CASSRGGGIGYEQYF

d_gene: -
abundance: -
j_gene: TRBJ2-5
v_gene: TRBV20-1
CDR3nt: TGCAGTGCTTCGGCCCCGTCCCCCCAAGAGACCCAGTACTTC
CDR3aa: CSASAPSPQETQYF

d_gene: -
abundance: few
j_gene: TRBJ1-5
v_gene: TRBV4-1
CDR3nt: TGCGCCAGCAGCTATACCTGGGGGGGGATCCAGCCCCAGCATTTT
CDR3aa: CASSYTWGGIQPQHF

d_gene: TRBD1
abundance: few
j_gene: TRBJ2-1
v_gene: TRBV18
CDR3nt: TGTGCCAGCTCACGAGGACAGGCAGAAGGGCAGTTCTTC
CDR3aa: CASSRGQAEGQFF

d_gene: TRBD1
abundance: -
j_gene: TRBJ1-2
v_gene: TRBV7-9
CDR3nt: TGTGCCAGCGGGACAGACCCGATTAACTATGGCTACACCTTC
CDR3aa: CASGTDPINYGYTF

d_gene: TRBD2
abundance: few
j_gene: TRBJ2-1
v_gene: TRBV7-9
CDR3nt: TGTGCCAGCAGCTTAAGACGGGGGGGCTCCTACAATGAGCAGTTCTTC
CDR3aa: CASSLRRGGSYNEQFF

d_gene: TRBD2
abundance: few
j_gene: TRBJ2-1
v_gene: TRBV5-4
CDR3nt: TGTGCCAGCAGGCCAGCGGGGGGCTCCAATGAGCAGTTCTTC
CDR3aa: CASRPAGGSNEQFF

d_gene: -
abundance: -
j_gene: TRBJ2-5
v_gene: TRBV11-2
CDR3nt: TGTGCCAGCAGCTTAGCCCCCTCGGACGGCACAGAGACCCAGTACTTC
CDR3aa: CASSLAPSDGTETQYF

d_gene: -
abundance: -
j_gene: TRBJ1-2
v_gene: TRBV2
CDR3nt: TGTGCCAGCAGTCGGTCGGGGAGCGGCTACACCTTC
CDR3aa: CASSRSGSGYTF

d_gene: TRBD2
abundance: many
j_gene: TRBJ2-5
v_gene: TRBV29-1
CDR3nt: TGCAGCGTTGACGGGGGGTCGGTAGAGACCCAGTACTTC
CDR3aa: CSVDGGSVETQYF

d_gene: -
abundance: few
j_gene: TRBJ2-3
v_gene: TRBV11-2
CDR3nt: TGTGCCAGCAGCGTGTCGTCGGCGGGAGATACGCAGTATTTT
CDR3aa: CASSVSSAGDTQYF

d_gene: -
abundance: many
j_gene: TRBJ2-1
v_gene: TRBV4-1
CDR3nt: TGCGCCAGCAGCCGCCAATACAGGAGGAGCTCCTACAATGAGCAGTTCTTC
CDR3aa: CASSRQYRRSSYNEQFF

d_gene: -
abundance: many
j_gene: TRBJ1-4
v_gene: TRBV7-9
CDR3nt: TGTGCCAGCAGCTTAGCCCCAGGGAATGAAAAACTGTTTTTT
CDR3aa: CASSLAPGNEKLFF

d_gene: -
abundance: few
j_gene: TRBJ2-3
v_gene: TRBV7-3
CDR3nt: TGTGCCAGCAGCTTAAAGGGGTTTTCCTCCACAGATACGCAGTATTTT
CDR3aa: CASSLKGFSSTDTQYF

d_gene: -
abundance: -
j_gene: TRBJ2-6
v_gene: TRBV2
CDR3nt: TGTGCCAGCAAGGGTACAGCCGGGGCCAACGTCCTGACTTTC
CDR3aa: CASKGTAGANVLTF

d_gene: -
abundance: -
j_gene: TRBJ1-2
v_gene: TRBV3-1
CDR3nt: TGTGCCAGCAGCCATCCAAGTAACTATGGCTACACCTTC
CDR3aa: CASSHPSNYGYTF